These T cell receptor beta chains were read from a single sample in a study of cytomegalovirus exposure and HLA in healthy donors. Clones were read by immunoSEQ multiplex PCR, and TCRdb kept only the in-frame ones, dropping some. The table has about 150,000 clones, 60% to 80% seen once. The sequenced sample consisted of PBMCs. The receptors originated from a man aged 25 to 40 in good health and CMV-seropositive. CDR3s include the opening cysteine and the closing phenylalanine or tryptophan. The D gene is left open where the match is weak. Rows may omit the clone size; those that give it use once, few, many or a size class.

j_call	d_call	v_call	clone_size	cdr3_aa	cdr3_nt
TRBJ1-2	NA	TRBV19	NA	CASSIWGENYGYTF	TGTGCCAGTAGTATTTGGGGAGAAAACTATGGCTACACCTTC
TRBJ2-3	TRBD1	TRBV4-2	NA	CASSRGHRDRDHTDTQYF	TGTGCCAGCAGCCGAGGACACCGGGACAGGGACCACACAGATACGCAGTATTTT
TRBJ1-1	NA	TRBV10-3	few	CAISERQMNTEAFF	TGTGCCATCAGTGAGCGACAGATGAACACTGAAGCTTTCTTT
TRBJ2-7	NA	TRBV4-2	NA	CASSQSYKASGGYEQYF	TGTGCCAGCAGCCAATCCTATAAAGCGTCGGGTGGCTACGAGCAGTACTTC
TRBJ2-1	NA	TRBV29-1	NA	CSVGREMGNEQFF	TGCAGCGTTGGGCGGGAAATGGGCAATGAGCAGTTCTTC
TRBJ2-1	NA	TRBV19	few	CASSINSDIYNEQFF	TGTGCCAGTAGTATAAATTCAGATATTTACAATGAGCAGTTCTTC
TRBJ2-5	NA	TRBV6-5	NA	CASSYGAAQETQYF	TGTGCCAGCAGTTATGGGGCAGCCCAAGAGACCCAGTACTTC
TRBJ2-7	TRBD2	TRBV13	NA	CASSLGSRLAGREQYF	TGTGCCAGCAGCTTAGGGTCGAGACTAGCGGGAAGGGAGCAGTACTTC
TRBJ1-1	TRBD1	TRBV28	NA	CASSRRGRWNTEAFF	TGTGCCAGCAGTCGGAGGGGGCGGTGGAACACTGAAGCTTTCTTT
TRBJ2-7	TRBD1	TRBV13	NA	CASSPSDRGSYEQYF	TGTGCCAGCAGCCCATCGGACAGGGGGTCCTACGAGCAGTACTTC
TRBJ2-7	TRBD2	TRBV4-1	NA	CASSQVSGSWEQYF	TGCGCCAGCAGCCAAGTTAGCGGGAGTTGGGAGCAGTACTTC
TRBJ2-2	TRBD1	TRBV29-1	NA	CSVLTGTGTGELFF	TGCAGCGTTCTTACCGGGACAGGGACCGGGGAGCTGTTTTTT
TRBJ2-5	NA	TRBV7-3	NA	CASSLSQGWQYF	TGTGCCAGCAGCTTAAGCCAGGGTTGGCAGTACTTC
TRBJ1-1	TRBD1	TRBV27	NA	CASSLGQGTRGAFF	TGTGCCAGCAGTTTAGGACAGGGGACAAGGGGAGCTTTCTTT
TRBJ2-5	NA	TRBV2	few	CASRGGVETQYF	TGTGCCAGCAGGGGGGGTGTAGAGACCCAGTACTTC
TRBJ1-3	TRBD1	TRBV9	NA	CASSGRQGPGNTIYF	TGTGCCAGCAGCGGAAGACAGGGCCCTGGAAACACCATATATTTT
TRBJ1-2	TRBD1	TRBV9	NA	CASSGGQGAGGYTF	TGTGCCAGCAGCGGGGGACAGGGGGCGGGAGGCTACACCTTC
TRBJ1-1	NA	TRBV19	few	CASSIDRGVEDTEAFF	TGTGCCAGTAGTATAGATCGGGGGGTAGAGGACACTGAAGCTTTCTTT
TRBJ1-5	TRBD1	TRBV7-2	once	CASSLVGTGNQPQHF	TGTGCCAGCAGCTTAGTGGGGACAGGCAATCAGCCCCAGCATTTT